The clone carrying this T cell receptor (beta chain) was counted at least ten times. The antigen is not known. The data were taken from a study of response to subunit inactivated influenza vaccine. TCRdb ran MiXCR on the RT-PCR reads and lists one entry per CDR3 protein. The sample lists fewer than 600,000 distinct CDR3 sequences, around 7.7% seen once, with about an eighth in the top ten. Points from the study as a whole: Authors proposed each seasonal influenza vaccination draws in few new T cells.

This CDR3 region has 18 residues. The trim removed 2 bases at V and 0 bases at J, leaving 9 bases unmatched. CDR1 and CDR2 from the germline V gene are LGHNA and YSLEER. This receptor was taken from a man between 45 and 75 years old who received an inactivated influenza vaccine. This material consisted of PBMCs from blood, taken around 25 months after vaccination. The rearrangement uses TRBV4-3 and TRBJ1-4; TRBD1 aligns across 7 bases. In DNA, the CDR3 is TGCGCCAGCAGCCAACTACCTGGGGACAGCTCAACTAATGAAAAACTGTTTTTT. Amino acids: CASSQLPGDSSTNEKLFF.